A selection of T cell receptor beta chains follows, all from one sample in a study of cytomegalovirus exposure and HLA in healthy donors. Generated by immunoSEQ multiplex PCR, the TCRdb table keeps only in-frame clones and is missing some. The sample lists about 140,000 clones, around 85% occurring once. Sequencing used PBMCs. Every receptor here comes from a female donor in good health and CMV-seronegative. Both conserved end residues are part of each CDR3. Fields, in order: D gene, clone size, J gene, V gene, CDR3 protein, CDR3 DNA. The D gene is left open where the match is weak. A clone size is listed for some rows: how often the clone was seen (once, few, many), or a class if it is expanded.

.	few	TRBJ1-1	TRBV6-5	CASNKDMNTEAFF	TGTGCCAGCAACAAAGACATGAACACTGAAGCTTTCTTT
TRBD2	.	TRBJ2-3	TRBV28	CASSPTSGSSTDTQYF	TGTGCCAGCAGCCCGACTAGCGGTTCTAGCACAGATACGCAGTATTTT
.	.	TRBJ2-6	TRBV7-8	CASSSVSGANVLTF	TGTGCCAGCAGCTCCGTCTCTGGGGCCAACGTCCTGACTTTC
.	few	TRBJ2-3	TRBV5-1	CASSSNGGTYSHTQYF	TGCGCCAGCAGCTCGAATGGCGGGACCTATTCACATACGCAGTATTTT
.	.	TRBJ2-7	TRBV29-1	CSVEGVAGISYEQYF	TGCAGCGTTGAGGGTGTGGCCGGGATTTCCTACGAGCAGTACTTC
.	.	TRBJ1-2	TRBV5-6	CASSPGTVRGYTF	TGTGCCAGCAGCCCGGGTACGGTCCGGGGCTACACCTTC
TRBD1	.	TRBJ1-2	TRBV27	CASSLGTGASYGYTF	TGTGCCAGCAGTTTGGGGACAGGGGCTTCCTATGGCTACACCTTC
.	.	TRBJ1-4	TRBV18	CASSPAHTTNEKLFF	TGTGCCAGCTCACCCGCACACACAACTAATGAAAAACTGTTTTTT
.	.	TRBJ2-3	TRBV6-6	CASTSAGTDTQYF	TGTGCCAGCACTAGCGCAGGCACAGATACGCAGTATTTT
.	.	TRBJ1-5	TRBV6-1	CASSEEQLGNQPQHF	TGTGCCAGCAGTGAAGAACAGCTGGGCAATCAGCCCCAGCATTTT
.	.	TRBJ1-3	TRBV29-1	CSVVEPSGNTIYF	TGCAGCGTTGTGGAGCCCTCTGGAAACACCATATATTTT
TRBD2	.	TRBJ2-1	TRBV6-5	CASSGIAGEQFF	TGTGCCAGCAGTGGCATAGCGGGAGAGCAGTTCTTC
.	.	TRBJ2-5	TRBV15	CATSRPRGLANQETQYF	TGTGCCACCAGCAGACCTAGGGGGCTAGCGAACCAAGAGACCCAGTACTTC
.	.	TRBJ2-1	TRBV30	CAWSRQVSYNEQFF	TGTGCCTGGAGTAGGCAGGTCTCCTACAATGAGCAGTTCTTC
.	few	TRBJ1-4	TRBV6-5	CASSRREALNEKLFF	TGTGCCAGCAGCCGCCGAGAGGCCCTTAATGAAAAACTGTTTTTT
.	.	TRBJ1-5	TRBV5-1	CASSVDREPQHF	TGCGCCAGCAGCGTGGACCGGGAGCCCCAGCATTTT
TRBD1	.	TRBJ1-6	TRBV13	CASSLSQGANSPLHF	TGTGCCAGCAGCTTGTCCCAGGGGGCCAATTCACCCCTCCACTTT
.	.	TRBJ1-1	TRBV29-1	CSAMGEPGQMNTEAFF	TGCAGCGCAATGGGAGAGCCGGGACAAATGAACACTGAAGCTTTCTTT
.	.	TRBJ2-1	TRBV10-1	CASSVADEQFF	TGCGCCAGCAGTGTAGCCGATGAGCAGTTCTTC
TRBD1	.	TRBJ2-2	TRBV7-9	CASSPDRVAGELFF	TGTGCCAGCAGCCCGGACAGGGTAGCCGGGGAGCTGTTTTTT
TRBD2	.	TRBJ2-1	TRBV10-3	CAISYSGTSGRNEQFF	TGTGCCATCAGCTACTCCGGGACTAGCGGCAGGAATGAGCAGTTCTTC
TRBD1	once	TRBJ2-1	TRBV6-5	CASSGQGHEQFF	TGTGCCAGCAGTGGACAGGGTCATGAGCAGTTCTTC
.	.	TRBJ2-7	TRBV28	CASSLSGLSYEQYF	TGTGCCAGCAGTTTATCGGGACTCTCCTACGAGCAGTACTTC
TRBD2	.	TRBJ2-1	TRBV27	CASSFVAGGYNEQFF	TGTGCCAGCAGTTTTGTCGCGGGGGGTTACAATGAGCAGTTCTTC
.	.	TRBJ1-4	TRBV11-2	CASSLGGTEKLFF	TGTGCCAGCAGCTTGGGGGGAACTGAAAAACTGTTTTTT
.	.	TRBJ2-7	TRBV18	CASSSLEIYEQYF	TGTGCCAGCTCATCTCTGGAGATCTACGAGCAGTACTTC
.	.	TRBJ1-1	TRBV15	CATGWGSTEAFF	TGTGCCACCGGTTGGGGCTCGACTGAAGCTTTCTTT
.	.	TRBJ1-2	TRBV14	CASSLGGAAGYTF	TGTGCCAGCAGTCTAGGAGGAGCGGCTGGCTACACCTTC
.	.	TRBJ1-5	TRBV4-2	CAGSLWRDQPQHF	TGTGCCGGCAGCCTTTGGAGGGATCAGCCCCAGCATTTT
.	.	TRBJ1-4	TRBV4-1	CASSQHDRTEFREKLFF	TGCGCCAGCAGCCAACACGACCGGACTGAATTTCGTGAAAAACTGTTTTTT
.	.	TRBJ2-5	TRBV7-7	CASSSERTAQETQYF	TGTGCTAGCAGCTCGGAGAGGACAGCCCAAGAGACCCAGTACTTC
TRBD2	.	TRBJ2-7	TRBV5-1	CASSSGTSDSYEQYF	TGCGCCAGCAGCTCCGGGACTAGCGACTCCTACGAGCAGTACTTC
.	.	TRBJ2-1	TRBV6-1	CASSEIRGRVSDEQFF	TGTGCCAGCAGTGAAATCAGGGGTAGGGTCAGCGATGAGCAGTTCTTC
.	.	TRBJ1-4	TRBV20-1	CSAENSEKLFF	TGCAGTGCTGAAAACAGCGAAAAACTGTTTTTT
TRBD1	.	TRBJ1-1	TRBV5-6	CASSGTGGENTEAFF	TGTGCCAGCAGCGGGACAGGGGGCGAGAACACTGAAGCTTTCTTT
.	.	TRBJ1-4	TRBV30	CAWSVPRAEKLFF	TGTGCCTGGAGTGTTCCCAGGGCTGAAAAACTGTTTTTT
.	.	TRBJ1-5	TRBV28	CASSFQRGNQPQHF	TGTGCCAGCAGTTTTCAAAGGGGGAATCAGCCCCAGCATTTT
.	.	TRBJ1-5	TRBV28	CASSLLSRISNQPQHF	TGTGCCAGCAGTTTATTATCCAGGATTAGCAATCAGCCCCAGCATTTT
TRBD2	.	TRBJ2-1	TRBV5-1	CASSLAQAGGPYNEQFF	TGCGCCAGCAGCTTGGCCCAAGCGGGGGGGCCCTACAATGAGCAGTTCTTC
.	once	TRBJ2-7	TRBV30	CAWRGGLYEQYF	TGTGCCTGGAGGGGGGGACTCTACGAGCAGTACTTC
.	.	TRBJ1-4	TRBV27	CASSLSPGGDEKLFF	TGTGCCAGCAGTTTAAGTCCGGGAGGGGATGAAAAACTGTTTTTT
.	.	TRBJ2-1	TRBV6-5	CASSYSPGGNEQFF	TGTGCCAGCAGTTACTCGCCCGGAGGCAATGAGCAGTTCTTC
.	.	TRBJ2-2	TRBV6-1	CASSDSLTGELFF	TGTGCCAGCAGTGATAGTCTCACCGGGGAGCTGTTTTTT
.	.	TRBJ1-2	TRBV29-1	CSVEGGRANYGYTF	TGCAGCGTTGAAGGGGGCCGGGCTAACTATGGCTACACCTTC
.	.	TRBJ1-1	TRBV7-9	CASSHVDRTEAFF	TGTGCCAGCAGCCATGTTGACAGGACTGAAGCTTTCTTT
TRBD1	.	TRBJ1-1	TRBV6-1	CASSDPGTVNTEAFF	TGTGCCAGCAGTGATCCCGGGACAGTGAACACTGAAGCTTTCTTT
.	.	TRBJ2-2	TRBV7-7	CASSLLQSTGELFF	TGTGCTAGCAGCTTGTTACAGTCCACCGGGGAGCTGTTTTTT
TRBD1	.	TRBJ1-2	TRBV28	CASRMTGGLSYGYTF	TGTGCCAGCAGGATGACAGGGGGCCTCAGCTATGGCTACACCTTC
.	.	TRBJ1-5	TRBV30	CASSRRGDGNQPQHF	TGTGCCTCCTCAAGAAGGGGCGATGGCAATCAGCCCCAGCATTTT
.	.	TRBJ2-1	TRBV28	CASILAGSYNEQFF	TGTGCCAGCATACTAGCCGGCTCCTACAATGAGCAGTTCTTC
.	few	TRBJ1-1	TRBV5-1	CASSLVQGTEAFF	TGCGCCAGCAGCTTAGTGCAGGGCACTGAAGCTTTCTTT
TRBD2	.	TRBJ2-5	TRBV5-8	CASSLLSSGIETQYF	TGTGCCAGCAGCTTGCTAAGTAGCGGGATAGAGACCCAGTACTTC
TRBD1	.	TRBJ2-1	TRBV28	CASSLPGQGALNEQFF	TGTGCCAGCAGTTTACCCGGACAGGGGGCTTTAAATGAGCAGTTCTTC